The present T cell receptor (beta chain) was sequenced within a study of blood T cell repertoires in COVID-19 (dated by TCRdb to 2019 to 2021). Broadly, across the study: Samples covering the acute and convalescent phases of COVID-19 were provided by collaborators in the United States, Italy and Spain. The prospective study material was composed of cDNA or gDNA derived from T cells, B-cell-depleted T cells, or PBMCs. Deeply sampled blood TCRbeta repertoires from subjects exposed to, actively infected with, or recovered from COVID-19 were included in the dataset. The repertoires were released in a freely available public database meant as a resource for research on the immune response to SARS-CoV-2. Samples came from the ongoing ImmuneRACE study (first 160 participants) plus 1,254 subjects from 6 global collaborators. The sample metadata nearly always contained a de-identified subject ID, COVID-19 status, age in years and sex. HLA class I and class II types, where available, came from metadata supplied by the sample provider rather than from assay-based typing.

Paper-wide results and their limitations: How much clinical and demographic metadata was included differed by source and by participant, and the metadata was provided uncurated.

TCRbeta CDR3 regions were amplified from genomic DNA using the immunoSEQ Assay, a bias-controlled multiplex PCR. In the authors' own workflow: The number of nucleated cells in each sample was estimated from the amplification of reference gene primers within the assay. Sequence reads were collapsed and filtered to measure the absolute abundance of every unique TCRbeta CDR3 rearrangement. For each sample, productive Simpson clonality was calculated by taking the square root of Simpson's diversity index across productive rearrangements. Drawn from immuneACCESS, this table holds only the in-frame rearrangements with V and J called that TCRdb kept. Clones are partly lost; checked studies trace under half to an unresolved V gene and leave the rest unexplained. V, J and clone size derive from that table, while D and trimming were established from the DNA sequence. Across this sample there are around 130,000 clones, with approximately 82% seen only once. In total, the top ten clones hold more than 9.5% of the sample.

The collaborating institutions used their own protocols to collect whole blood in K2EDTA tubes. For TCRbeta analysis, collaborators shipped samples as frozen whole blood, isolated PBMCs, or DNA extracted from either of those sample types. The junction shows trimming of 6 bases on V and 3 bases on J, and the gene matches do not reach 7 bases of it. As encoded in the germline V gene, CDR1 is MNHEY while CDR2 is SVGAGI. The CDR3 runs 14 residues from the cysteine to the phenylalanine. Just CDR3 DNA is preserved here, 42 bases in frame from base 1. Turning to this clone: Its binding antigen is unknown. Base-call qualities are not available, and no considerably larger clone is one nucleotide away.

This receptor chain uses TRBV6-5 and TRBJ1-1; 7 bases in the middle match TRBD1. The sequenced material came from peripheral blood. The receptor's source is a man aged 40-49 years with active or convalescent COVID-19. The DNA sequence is TGTGCCAGCAGGTATACAGGGGCTGACACTGAAGCTTTCTTT. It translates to CASRYTGADTEAFF.